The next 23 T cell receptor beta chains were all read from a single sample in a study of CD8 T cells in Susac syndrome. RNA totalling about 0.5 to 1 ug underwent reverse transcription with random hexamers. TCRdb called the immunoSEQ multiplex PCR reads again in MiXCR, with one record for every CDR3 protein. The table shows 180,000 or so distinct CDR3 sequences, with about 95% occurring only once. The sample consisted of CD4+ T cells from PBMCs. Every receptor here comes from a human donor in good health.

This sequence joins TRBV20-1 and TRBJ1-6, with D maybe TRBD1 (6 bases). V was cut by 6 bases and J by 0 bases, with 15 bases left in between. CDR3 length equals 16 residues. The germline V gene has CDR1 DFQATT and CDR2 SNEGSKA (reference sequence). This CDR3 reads CSAYGTSSSYNSPLHF. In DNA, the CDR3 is TGCAGTGCATACGGGACATCGAGCTCCTATAATTCACCCCTCCACTTT.

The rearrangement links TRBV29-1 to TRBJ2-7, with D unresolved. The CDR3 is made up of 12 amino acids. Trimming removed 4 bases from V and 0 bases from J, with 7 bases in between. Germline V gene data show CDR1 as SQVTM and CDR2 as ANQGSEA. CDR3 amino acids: CSVAKSSYEQYF. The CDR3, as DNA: TGCAGCGTTGCCAAGAGCTCCTACGAGCAGTACTTC.

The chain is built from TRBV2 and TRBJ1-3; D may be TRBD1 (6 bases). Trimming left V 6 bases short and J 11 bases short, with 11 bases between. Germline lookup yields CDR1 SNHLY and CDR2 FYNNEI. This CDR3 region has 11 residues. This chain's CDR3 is CASRNRDAIYF. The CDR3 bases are TGTGCCAGCAGGAACAGGGATGCCATATATTTT. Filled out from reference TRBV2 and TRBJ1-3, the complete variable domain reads EPEVTQTPSHQVTQMGQEVILRCVPISNHLYFYWYRQILGQKVEFLVSFYNNEISEKSEIFDDQFSVERPDGSNFTLKIRSTKLEDSAMYFCASRNRDAIYFGEGSWLTVV.

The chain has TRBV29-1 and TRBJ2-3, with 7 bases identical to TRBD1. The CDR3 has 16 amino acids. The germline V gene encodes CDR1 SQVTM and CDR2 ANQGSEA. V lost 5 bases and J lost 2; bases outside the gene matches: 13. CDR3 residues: CSVHIGQGGITDTQYF. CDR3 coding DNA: TGCAGCGTTCACATCGGCCAAGGGGGCATCACAGATACGCAGTATTTT.

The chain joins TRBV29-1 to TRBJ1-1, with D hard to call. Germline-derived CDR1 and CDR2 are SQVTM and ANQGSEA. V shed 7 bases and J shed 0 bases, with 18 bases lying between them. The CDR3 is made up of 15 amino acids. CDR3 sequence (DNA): TGCAGCGGTGGTGCATCTGCATTCATGAACACTGAAGCTTTCTTT. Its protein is CSGGASAFMNTEAFF.

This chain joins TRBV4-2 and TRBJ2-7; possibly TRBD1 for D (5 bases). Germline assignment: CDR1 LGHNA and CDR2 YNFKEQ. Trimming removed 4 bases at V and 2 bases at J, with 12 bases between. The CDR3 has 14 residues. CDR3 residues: CASSRPDTAYEQYF. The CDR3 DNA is TGTGCCAGCAGCCGACCGGACACCGCCTACGAGCAGTACTTC.

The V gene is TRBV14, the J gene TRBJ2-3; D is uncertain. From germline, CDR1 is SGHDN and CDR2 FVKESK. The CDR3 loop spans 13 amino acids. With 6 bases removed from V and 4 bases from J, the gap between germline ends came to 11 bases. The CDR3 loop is CASRPNSADTQYF. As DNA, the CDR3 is TGTGCCAGCAGACCCAACTCGGCAGATACGCAGTATTTT.

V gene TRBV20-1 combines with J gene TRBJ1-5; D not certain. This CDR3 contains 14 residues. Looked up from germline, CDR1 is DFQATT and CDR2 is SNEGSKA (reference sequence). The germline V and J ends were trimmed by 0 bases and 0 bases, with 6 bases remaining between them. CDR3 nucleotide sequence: TGCAGTGCTAGAGAAGCGGATAGCAATCAGCCCCAGCATTTT. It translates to CSAREADSNQPQHF.

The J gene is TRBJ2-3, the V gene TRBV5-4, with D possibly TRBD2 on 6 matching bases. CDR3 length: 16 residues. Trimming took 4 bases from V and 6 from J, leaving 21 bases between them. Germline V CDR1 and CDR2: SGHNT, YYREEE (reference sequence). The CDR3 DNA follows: TGTGCCAGCAGCGTCCCGGGACTGCTATCGGGCGATACGCAGTATTTT. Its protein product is CASSVPGLLSGDTQYF.

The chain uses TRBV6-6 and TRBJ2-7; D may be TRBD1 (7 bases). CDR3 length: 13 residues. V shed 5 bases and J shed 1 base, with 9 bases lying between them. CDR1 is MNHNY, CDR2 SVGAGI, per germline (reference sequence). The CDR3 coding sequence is TGTGCCAGCAGTGCAGGGGGGTCCTACGAGCAGTACTTC. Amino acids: CASSAGGSYEQYF.

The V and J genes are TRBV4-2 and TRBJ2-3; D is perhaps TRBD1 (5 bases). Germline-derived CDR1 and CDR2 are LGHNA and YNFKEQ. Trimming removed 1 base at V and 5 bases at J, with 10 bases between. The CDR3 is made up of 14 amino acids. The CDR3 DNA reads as TGTGCCAGCAGCCAAGTGGGGCACCAAGATACGCAGTATTTT. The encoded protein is CASSQVGHQDTQYF.

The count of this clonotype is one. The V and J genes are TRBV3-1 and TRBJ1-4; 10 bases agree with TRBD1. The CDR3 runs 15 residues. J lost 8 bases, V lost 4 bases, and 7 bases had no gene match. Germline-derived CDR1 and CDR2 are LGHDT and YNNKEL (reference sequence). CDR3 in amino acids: CASSPSGTGVEKLFF. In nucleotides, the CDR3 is TGTGCCAGCAGCCCTTCCGGGACAGGGGTGGAAAAACTGTTTTTT.

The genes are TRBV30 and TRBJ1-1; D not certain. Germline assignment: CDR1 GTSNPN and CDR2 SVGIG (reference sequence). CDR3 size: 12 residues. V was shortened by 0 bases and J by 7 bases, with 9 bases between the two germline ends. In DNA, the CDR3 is TGTGCCTGGAGTGTACGCGGTATTGAAGCTTTCTTT. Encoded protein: CAWSVRGIEAFF. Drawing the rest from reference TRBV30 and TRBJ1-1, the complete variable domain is SQTIHQWPATLVQPVGSPLSLECTVEGTSNPNLYWYRQAAGRGLQLLFYSVGIGQISSEVPQNLSASRPQDRQFILSSKKLLLSDSGFYLCAWSVRGIEAFFGQGTRLTVV.

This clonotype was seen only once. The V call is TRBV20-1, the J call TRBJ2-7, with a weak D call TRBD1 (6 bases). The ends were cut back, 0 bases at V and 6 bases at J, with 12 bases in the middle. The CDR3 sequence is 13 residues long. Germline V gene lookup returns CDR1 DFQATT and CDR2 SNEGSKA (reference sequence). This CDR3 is CSARDWDTAEQYF. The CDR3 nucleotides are TGCAGTGCTAGAGATTGGGACACTGCCGAGCAGTACTTC.

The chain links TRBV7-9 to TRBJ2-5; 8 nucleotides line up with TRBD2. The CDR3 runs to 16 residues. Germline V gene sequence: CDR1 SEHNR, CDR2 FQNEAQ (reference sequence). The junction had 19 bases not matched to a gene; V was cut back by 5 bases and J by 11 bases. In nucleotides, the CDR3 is TGTGCCAGCAGCACCTGGCCCCGGGGGGGCCTAAAATCTCAGTACTTC. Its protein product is CASSTWPRGGLKSQYF.

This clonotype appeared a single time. The CDR3 nucleotides are TGCAGCGTTGAAGAGGACAGGGGGTCTAGCCGAGATACGCAGTATTTT. This encodes CSVEEDRGSSRDTQYF. The V and J genes are TRBV29-1 and TRBJ2-3; 10 bases match TRBD1. CDR3 length equals 16 residues. The germline CDR1 and CDR2 sequences are SQVTM and ANQGSEA. V gave up 0 bases and J gave up 5 bases; unmatched junction bases: 8.

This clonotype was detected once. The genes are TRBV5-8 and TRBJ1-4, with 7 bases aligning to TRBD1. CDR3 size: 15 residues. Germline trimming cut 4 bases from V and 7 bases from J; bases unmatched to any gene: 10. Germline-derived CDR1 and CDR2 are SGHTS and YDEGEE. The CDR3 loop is CASSRRQGGTEKLFF. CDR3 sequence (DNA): TGTGCCAGCAGCCGCCGACAGGGAGGGACTGAAAAACTGTTTTTT. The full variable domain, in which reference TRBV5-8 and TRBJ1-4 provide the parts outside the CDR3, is EAGVTQSPTHLIKTRGQQATLRCSPISGHTSVYWYQQALGLGLQFLLWYDEGEERNRGNFPPRFSGRQFPNYSSELNVNALELEDSALYLCASSRRQGGTEKLFFGSGTQLSVL.

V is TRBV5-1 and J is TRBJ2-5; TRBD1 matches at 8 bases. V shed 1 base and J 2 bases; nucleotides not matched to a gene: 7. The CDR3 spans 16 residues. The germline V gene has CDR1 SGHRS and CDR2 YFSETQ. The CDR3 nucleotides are TGCGCCAGCAGCTTGATGGGCAGGGGGCAACAAGAGACCCAGTACTTC. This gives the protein CASSLMGRGQQETQYF.

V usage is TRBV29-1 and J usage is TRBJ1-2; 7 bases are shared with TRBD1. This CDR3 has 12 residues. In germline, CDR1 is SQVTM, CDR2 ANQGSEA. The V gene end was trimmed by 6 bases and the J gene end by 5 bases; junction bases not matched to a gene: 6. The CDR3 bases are TGCAGCGTGGCCGGGACAGTTTATGGCTACACCTTC. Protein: CSVAGTVYGYTF. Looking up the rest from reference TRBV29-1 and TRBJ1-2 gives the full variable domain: SAVISQKPSRDICQRGTSLTIQCQVDSQVTMMFWYRQQPGQSLTLIATANQGSEATYESGFVIDKFPISRPNLTFSTLTVSNMSPEDSSIYLCSVAGTVYGYTFGSGTRLTVV.

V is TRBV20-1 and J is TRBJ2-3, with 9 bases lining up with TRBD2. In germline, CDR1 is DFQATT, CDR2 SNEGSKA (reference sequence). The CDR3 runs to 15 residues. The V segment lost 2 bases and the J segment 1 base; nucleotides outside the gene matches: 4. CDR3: CSARRTSEGTDTQYF. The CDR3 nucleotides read TGCAGTGCTAGACGGACTAGCGAAGGCACAGATACGCAGTATTTT.

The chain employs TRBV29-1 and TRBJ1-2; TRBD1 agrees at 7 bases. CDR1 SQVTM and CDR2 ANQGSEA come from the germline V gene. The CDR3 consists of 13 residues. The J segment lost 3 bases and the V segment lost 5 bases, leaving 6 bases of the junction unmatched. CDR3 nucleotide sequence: TGCAGCGTTATAGACAGGGTGGACTATGGCTACACCTTC. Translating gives CSVIDRVDYGYTF.

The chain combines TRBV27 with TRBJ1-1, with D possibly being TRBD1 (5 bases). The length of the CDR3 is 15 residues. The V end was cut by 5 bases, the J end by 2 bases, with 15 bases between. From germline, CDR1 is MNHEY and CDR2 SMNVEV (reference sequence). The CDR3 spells CASSAGAGSNTEAFF. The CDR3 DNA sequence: TGTGCCAGCAGTGCTGGGGCAGGGAGTAACACTGAAGCTTTCTTT.

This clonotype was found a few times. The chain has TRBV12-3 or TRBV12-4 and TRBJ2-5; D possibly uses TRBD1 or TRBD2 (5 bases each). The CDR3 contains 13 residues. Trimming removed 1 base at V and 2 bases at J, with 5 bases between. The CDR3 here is CASSLGGQETQYF. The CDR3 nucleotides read TGTGCCAGCAGTTTAGGGGGGCAAGAGACCCAGTACTTC.